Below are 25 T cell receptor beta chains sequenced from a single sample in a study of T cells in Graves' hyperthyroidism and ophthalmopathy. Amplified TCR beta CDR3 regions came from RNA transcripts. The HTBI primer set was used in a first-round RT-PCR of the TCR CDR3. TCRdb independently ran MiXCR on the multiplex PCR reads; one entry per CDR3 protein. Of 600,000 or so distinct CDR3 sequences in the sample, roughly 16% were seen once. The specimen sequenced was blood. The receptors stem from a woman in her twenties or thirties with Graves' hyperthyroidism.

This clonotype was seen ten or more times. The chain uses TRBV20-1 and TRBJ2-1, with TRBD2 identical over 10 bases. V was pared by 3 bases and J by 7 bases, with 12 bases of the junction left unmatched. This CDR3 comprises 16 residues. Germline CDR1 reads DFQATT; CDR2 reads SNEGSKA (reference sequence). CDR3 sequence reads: CSARPPGGSGRNEQFF. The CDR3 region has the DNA TGCAGTGCTAGGCCCCCGGGGGGTAGCGGGAGGAATGAGCAGTTCTTC.

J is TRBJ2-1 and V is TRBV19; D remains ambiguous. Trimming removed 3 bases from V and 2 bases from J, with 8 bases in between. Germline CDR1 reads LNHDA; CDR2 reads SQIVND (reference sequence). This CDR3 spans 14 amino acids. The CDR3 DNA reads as TGTGCCAGTAGTATTGTAGAAGCCTACAATGAGCAGTTCTTC. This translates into CASSIVEAYNEQFF. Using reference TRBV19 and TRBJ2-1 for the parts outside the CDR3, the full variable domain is DGGITQSPKYLFRKEGQNVTLSCEQNLNHDAMYWYRQDPGQGLRLIYYSQIVNDFQKGDIAEGYSVSREKKESFPLTVTSAQKNPTAFYLCASSIVEAYNEQFFGPGTRLTVL.

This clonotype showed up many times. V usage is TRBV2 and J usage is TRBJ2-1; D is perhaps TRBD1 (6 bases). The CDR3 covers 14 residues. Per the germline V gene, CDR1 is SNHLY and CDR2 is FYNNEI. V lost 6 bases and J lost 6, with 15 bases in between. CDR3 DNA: TGTGCCAGCAGCCCCGGACAGCCCATCAATGAGCAGTTCTTC. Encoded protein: CASSPGQPINEQFF.

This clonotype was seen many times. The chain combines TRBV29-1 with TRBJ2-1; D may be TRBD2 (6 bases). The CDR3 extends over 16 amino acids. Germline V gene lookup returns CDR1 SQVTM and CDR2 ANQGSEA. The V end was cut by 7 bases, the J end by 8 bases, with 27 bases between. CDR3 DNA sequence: TGCAGCGCCCGGGGGAGCCGGGACTCAGACTCGGATGAGCAGTTCTTC. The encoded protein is CSARGSRDSDSDEQFF.

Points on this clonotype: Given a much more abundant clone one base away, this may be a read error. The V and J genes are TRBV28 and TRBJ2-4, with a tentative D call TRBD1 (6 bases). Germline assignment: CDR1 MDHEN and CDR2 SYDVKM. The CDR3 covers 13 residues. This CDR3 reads CASSLRLRDIRYF. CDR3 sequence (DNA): TGTGCCAGCAGTCTCAGGTTAAGGGACATTCGGTACTTC.

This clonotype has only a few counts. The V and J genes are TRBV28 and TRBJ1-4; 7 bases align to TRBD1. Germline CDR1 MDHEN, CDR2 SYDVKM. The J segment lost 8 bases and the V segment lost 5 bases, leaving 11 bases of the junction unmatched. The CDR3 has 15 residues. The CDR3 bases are TGTGCCAGCAGTCGACAGGGTTTACGTGACGAAAAACTGTTTTTT. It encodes CASSRQGLRDEKLFF.

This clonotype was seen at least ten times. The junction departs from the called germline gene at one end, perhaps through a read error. The CDR3 sequence: CASREDRGGYQETQYF. CDR3 DNA: TGTGCCAGCAGAGAAGACAGGGGGGGGTACCAAGAGACCCAGTACTTC. V usage is TRBV2 and J usage is TRBJ2-5, with 9 positions matching TRBD1. This CDR3 spans 16 amino acids. Germline CDR1 and CDR2: SNHLY and FYNNEI.

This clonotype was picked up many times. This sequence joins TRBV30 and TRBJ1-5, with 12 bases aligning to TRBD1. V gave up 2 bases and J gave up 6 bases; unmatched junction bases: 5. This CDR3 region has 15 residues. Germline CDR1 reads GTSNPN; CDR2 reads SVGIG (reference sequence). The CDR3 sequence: CAWSSGQGAGQPQHF. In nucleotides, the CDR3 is TGTGCCTGGAGTTCGGGACAGGGGGCCGGTCAGCCCCAGCATTTT.

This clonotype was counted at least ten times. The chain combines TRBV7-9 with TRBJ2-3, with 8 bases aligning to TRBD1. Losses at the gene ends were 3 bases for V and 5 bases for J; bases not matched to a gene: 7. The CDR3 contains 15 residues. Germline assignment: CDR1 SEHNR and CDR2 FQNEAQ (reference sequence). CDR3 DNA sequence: TGTGCCAGCAGCTTCGGACAGGGCAGGGGAGATACGCAGTATTTT. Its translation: CASSFGQGRGDTQYF.

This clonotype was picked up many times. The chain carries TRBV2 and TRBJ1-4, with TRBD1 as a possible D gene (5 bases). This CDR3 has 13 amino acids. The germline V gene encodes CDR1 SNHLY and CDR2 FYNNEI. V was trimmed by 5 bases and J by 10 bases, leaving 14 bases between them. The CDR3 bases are TGTGCCAGCAGTCCAGGGTTCGGTGGAAAACTGTTTTTT. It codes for CASSPGFGGKLFF.

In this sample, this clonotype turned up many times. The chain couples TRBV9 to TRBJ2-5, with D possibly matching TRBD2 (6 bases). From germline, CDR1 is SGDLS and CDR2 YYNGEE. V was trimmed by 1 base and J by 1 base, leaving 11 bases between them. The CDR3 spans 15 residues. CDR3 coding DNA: TGTGCCAGCAGCGTAATCGGGAGAGCCCAAGAGACCCAGTACTTC. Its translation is CASSVIGRAQETQYF.

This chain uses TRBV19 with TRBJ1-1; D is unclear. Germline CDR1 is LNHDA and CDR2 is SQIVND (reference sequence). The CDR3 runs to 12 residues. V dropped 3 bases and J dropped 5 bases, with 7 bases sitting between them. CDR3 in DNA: TGTGCCAGTAGTATGCGGGAGACTGAAGCTTTCTTT. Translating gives CASSMRETEAFF. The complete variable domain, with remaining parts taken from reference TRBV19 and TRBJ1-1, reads DGGITQSPKYLFRKEGQNVTLSCEQNLNHDAMYWYRQDPGQGLRLIYYSQIVNDFQKGDIAEGYSVSREKKESFPLTVTSAQKNPTAFYLCASSMRETEAFFGQGTRLTVV.

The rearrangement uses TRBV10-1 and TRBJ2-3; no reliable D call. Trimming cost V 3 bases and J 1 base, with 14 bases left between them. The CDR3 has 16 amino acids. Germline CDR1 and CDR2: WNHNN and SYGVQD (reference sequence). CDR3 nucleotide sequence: TGCGCCAGCAGTGACGGCTTCTTACCCCGCACAGATACGCAGTATTTT. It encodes CASSDGFLPRTDTQYF.

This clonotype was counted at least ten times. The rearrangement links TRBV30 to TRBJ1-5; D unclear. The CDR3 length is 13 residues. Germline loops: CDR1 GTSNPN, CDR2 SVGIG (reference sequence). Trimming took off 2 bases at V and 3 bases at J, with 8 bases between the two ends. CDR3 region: CAWSSVPNQPQHF. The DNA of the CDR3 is TGTGCCTGGAGTTCGGTCCCCAATCAGCCCCAGCATTTT.

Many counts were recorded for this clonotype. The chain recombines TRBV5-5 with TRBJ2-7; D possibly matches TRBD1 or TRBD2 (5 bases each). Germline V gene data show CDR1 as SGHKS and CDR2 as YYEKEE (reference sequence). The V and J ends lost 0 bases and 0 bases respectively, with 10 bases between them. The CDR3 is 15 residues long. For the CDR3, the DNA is TGTGCCAGCAGCTTGGCTGGGGACCTCTCCTACGAGCAGTACTTC. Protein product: CASSLAGDLSYEQYF.

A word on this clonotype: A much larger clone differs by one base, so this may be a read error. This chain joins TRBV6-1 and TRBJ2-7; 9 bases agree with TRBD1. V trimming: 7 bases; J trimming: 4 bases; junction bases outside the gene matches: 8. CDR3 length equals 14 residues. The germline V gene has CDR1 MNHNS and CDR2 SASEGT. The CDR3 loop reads CASTSPDRGYEQYF. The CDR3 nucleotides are TGTGCCAGCACCTCACCGGACAGGGGATACGAGCAGTACTTC.

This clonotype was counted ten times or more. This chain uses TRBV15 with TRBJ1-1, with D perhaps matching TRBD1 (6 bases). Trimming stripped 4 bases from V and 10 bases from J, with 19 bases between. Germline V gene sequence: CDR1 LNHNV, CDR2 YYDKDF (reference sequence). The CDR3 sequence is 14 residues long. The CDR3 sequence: CATSKDRFADIAFF. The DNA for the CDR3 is TGTGCCACCAGCAAAGACAGGTTCGCGGATATAGCTTTCTTT.

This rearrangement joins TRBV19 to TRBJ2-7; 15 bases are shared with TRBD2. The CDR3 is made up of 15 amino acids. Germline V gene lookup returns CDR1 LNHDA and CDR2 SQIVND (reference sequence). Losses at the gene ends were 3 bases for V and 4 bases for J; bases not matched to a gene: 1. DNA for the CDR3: TGTGCCAGTAGTATCGGACTAGCGGGAGGGTACGAGCAGTACTTC. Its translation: CASSIGLAGGYEQYF.

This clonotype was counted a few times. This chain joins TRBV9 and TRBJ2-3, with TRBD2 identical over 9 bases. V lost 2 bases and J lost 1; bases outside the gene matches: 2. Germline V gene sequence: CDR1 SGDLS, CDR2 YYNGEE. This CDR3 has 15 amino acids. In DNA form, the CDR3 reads TGTGCCAGCAGCGTCGTAGCGGGAGGCACAGATACGCAGTATTTT. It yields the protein CASSVVAGGTDTQYF.

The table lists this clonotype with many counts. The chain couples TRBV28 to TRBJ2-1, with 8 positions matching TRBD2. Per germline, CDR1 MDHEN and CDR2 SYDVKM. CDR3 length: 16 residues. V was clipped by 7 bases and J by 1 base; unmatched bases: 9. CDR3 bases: TGTGCCAGCACCGACCAAAAGCGGGGGTCCTACAATGAGCAGTTCTTC. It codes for CASTDQKRGSYNEQFF.

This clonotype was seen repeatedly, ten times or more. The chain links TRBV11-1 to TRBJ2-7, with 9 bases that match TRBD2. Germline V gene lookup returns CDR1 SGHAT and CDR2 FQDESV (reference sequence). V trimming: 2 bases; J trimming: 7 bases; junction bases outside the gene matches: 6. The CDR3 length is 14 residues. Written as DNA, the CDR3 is TGTGCCAGCAGCTTAATAGCGGGAGTTGAAGAGCAGTACTTC. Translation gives CASSLIAGVEEQYF.

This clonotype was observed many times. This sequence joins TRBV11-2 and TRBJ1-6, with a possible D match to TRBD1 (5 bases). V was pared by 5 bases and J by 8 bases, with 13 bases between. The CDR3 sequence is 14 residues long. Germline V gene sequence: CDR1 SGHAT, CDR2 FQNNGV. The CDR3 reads CASSLGRFHSPLHF. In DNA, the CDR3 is TGTGCCAGCAGCCTGGGACGGTTTCATTCACCCCTCCACTTT.

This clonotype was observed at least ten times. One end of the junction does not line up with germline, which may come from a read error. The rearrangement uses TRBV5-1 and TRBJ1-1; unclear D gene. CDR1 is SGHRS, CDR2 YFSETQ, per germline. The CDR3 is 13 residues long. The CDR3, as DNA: TGTGCCAGCAGTTTAGAGGGGAACACTGAAGCTTTCTTT. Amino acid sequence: CASSLEGNTEAFF.

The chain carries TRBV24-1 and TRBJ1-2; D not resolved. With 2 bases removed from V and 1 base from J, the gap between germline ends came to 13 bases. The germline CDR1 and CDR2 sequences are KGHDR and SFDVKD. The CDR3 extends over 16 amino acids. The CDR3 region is CATSDSTPTHNYGYTF. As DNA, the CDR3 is TGTGCCACCAGTGATTCAACACCGACACATAACTATGGCTACACCTTC.

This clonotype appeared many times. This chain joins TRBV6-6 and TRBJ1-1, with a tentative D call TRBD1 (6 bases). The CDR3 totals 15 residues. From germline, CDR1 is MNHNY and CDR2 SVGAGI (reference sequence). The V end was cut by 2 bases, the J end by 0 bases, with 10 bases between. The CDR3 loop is CASSYQWTVNTEAFF. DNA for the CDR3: TGTGCCAGCAGTTACCAATGGACAGTGAACACTGAAGCTTTCTTT.